This T cell receptor beta chain was retrieved from a study of cytomegalovirus exposure and HLA in healthy donors. About this clone itself: Its antigen is not identified.

The PCR had 60 Vbeta and 13 Jbeta primers. Only in-frame clones appear in the TCRdb table, and some are missing; sequencing was by immunoSEQ multiplex PCR. The record lists roughly 190,000 clones, of which the ten most abundant hold about 6.8%. Study-wide findings and caveats: It was in a later analysis that TCR association rates were seen to vary by HLA locus, highest for DRB1 and lowest for HLA-C.

The CDR3 is 13 residues long. Deletions cut 3 bases from V and 4 bases from J, with 13 bases between. CDR1 is SQVTM, CDR2 ANQGSEA, per germline. Sequences were obtained from PBMCs. This receptor was taken from a man under 40 in good health and CMV-seronegative. The rearrangement links TRBV29-1 to TRBJ2-7; TRBD1 is a possible D gene (5 bases). CDR3: CSVEEGAYYEQYF. CDR3 DNA sequence: TGCAGCGTTGAGGAAGGGGCATATTACGAGCAGTACTTC.